The entry below gives a single T cell receptor beta chain sequence along with its context. The sample originates from a study of blood T cell repertoires in COVID-19. Looking at the study overall: Specimens from acute and convalescent COVID-19 originated in the United States, Italy and Spain. T cells, B-cell-depleted T cells, or PBMCs provided the cDNA or gDNA that served as material.

As processed by the authors: Reference gene primer amplification gave nucleated cell count estimates. Libraries were prepared by immunoSEQ multiplex PCR; TCRdb keeps only in-frame clonotypes and omits some of them. V and J calls and clone size are those listed in that table; D and trimming were worked out from the DNA. The sample has around 120,000 clones, about 90% seen once; the top ten hold 0.88%. CDR3 size: 14 residues. Germline V gene sequence: CDR1 SEHNR, CDR2 FQNEAQ (reference sequence). The J segment lost 5 bases and the V segment lost 6 bases, leaving 4 bases of the junction unmatched. The sequencing input was peripheral blood. The TCR comes from a woman between 50 and 59 years old with active or convalescent COVID-19. The V gene is TRBV7-9, the J gene TRBJ2-1; 10 nucleotides align to TRBD2. CDR3: CASRNGLADNEQFF. The CDR3 DNA is TGTGCCAGCAGAAACGGACTAGCGGACAATGAGCAGTTCTTC.